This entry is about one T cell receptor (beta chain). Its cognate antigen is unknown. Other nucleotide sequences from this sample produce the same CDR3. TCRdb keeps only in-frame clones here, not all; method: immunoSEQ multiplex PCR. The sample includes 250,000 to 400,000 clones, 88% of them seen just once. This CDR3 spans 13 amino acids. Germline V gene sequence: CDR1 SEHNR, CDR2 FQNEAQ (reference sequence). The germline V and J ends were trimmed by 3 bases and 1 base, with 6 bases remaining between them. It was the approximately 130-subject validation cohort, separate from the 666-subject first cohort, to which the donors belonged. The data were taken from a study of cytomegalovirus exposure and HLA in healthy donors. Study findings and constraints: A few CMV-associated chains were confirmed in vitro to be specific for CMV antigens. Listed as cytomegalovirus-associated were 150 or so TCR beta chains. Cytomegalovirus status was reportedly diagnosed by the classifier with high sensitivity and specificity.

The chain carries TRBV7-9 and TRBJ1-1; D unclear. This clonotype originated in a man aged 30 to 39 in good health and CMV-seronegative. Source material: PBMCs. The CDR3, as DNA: TGTGCCAGCAGCTTTTCGGGGAACACTGAAGCTTTCTTT. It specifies CASSFSGNTEAFF.